Listed here are 18 T cell receptor beta chains from one sample, sequenced in a study of technical replicates of blood from a few donors. Using immunoSEQ multiplex PCR, the repertoire was profiled, and TCRdb retains in-frame clones only, with some absent. The data show roughly 79,000 clones, around 95% seen once. Sequencing used T cells isolated from PBMCs. The receptors come from a human donor in good health.

Comment on this clone: Other DNA sequences of this sample code for an identical CDR3. The chain uses TRBV9 and TRBJ2-7; the match to TRBD2 covers 7 bases. With V trimmed by 0 bases and J by 0 bases, 0 bases remained unmatched. Germline V gene lookup returns CDR1 SGDLS and CDR2 YYNGEE. The length of the CDR3 is 14 residues. CDR3 amino acids: CASSVGGSSYEQYF. The CDR3 coding sequence is TGTGCCAGCAGCGTAGGCGGGAGCTCCTACGAGCAGTACTTC.

The chain employs TRBV18 and TRBJ2-1; 8 nucleotides align to TRBD1. CDR1 is KGHSH, CDR2 LQKENI, per germline. Trimming removed 5 bases from V and 5 bases from J; junction bases left unmatched: 8. The CDR3 extends over 15 amino acids. Here the CDR3 reads CASSTLQGAHNEQFF. CDR3 in DNA: TGTGCCAGCTCAACGCTCCAGGGGGCACACAATGAGCAGTTCTTC.

V gene TRBV27 combines with J gene TRBJ2-7, with 10 bases aligning to TRBD2. Looked up from germline, CDR1 is MNHEY and CDR2 is SMNVEV (reference sequence). The CDR3 extends over 15 amino acids. V shed 3 bases, J shed 3 bases, and the junction held 5 bases outside the gene matches. The CDR3 loop reads CASSFLAGDSYEQYF. CDR3 in DNA: TGTGCCAGCAGTTTTCTAGCGGGAGACAGCTACGAGCAGTACTTC.

The chain combines TRBV15 with TRBJ2-1; D unclear. Trimming took 4 bases from V and 1 from J, leaving 14 bases between them. The CDR3 consists of 16 residues. The germline CDR1 and CDR2 sequences are LNHNV and YYDKDF (reference sequence). DNA of the CDR3: TGTGCCACCAGCACCGCGGAGAGGTCTTCCTACAATGAGCAGTTCTTC. Its protein product is CATSTAERSSYNEQFF.

The rearrangement joins TRBV7-3 to TRBJ2-7; 12 positions agree with TRBD2. Germline lookup yields CDR1 SGHTA and CDR2 FQGTGA. CDR3 length: 17 residues. J lost 2 bases, V lost 6 bases, and 11 bases had no gene match. CDR3 sequence reads: CASSLRLAGEQAYEQYF. CDR3 DNA sequence: TGTGCCAGCAGTTTACGACTAGCGGGAGAACAAGCCTACGAGCAGTACTTC.

The chain joins TRBV10-2 to TRBJ1-2, with D maybe TRBD1 (6 bases). The CDR3 extends over 11 amino acids. Trimming removed 10 bases from V and 6 bases from J, with 12 bases in between. Germline V CDR1 and CDR2: WSHSY, SAAADI. For the CDR3, the DNA is TGCGCCACCATGACAGGAGATGGCTACACCTTC. Its protein is CATMTGDGYTF.

The rearrangement uses TRBV5-6 and TRBJ2-5, with 8 bases identical to TRBD2. The germline gives CDR1 SGHDT, CDR2 YYEEEE. The length of the CDR3 is 16 residues. V gave up 0 bases and J gave up 5 bases; unmatched junction bases: 9. CDR3 region: CASSLDFSGVPETQYF. Here the CDR3 DNA reads TGTGCCAGCAGCTTGGATTTTAGCGGGGTTCCGGAGACCCAGTACTTC. Full variable domain (rest looked up from reference TRBV5-6 and TRBJ2-5): DAGVTQSPTHLIKTRGQQVTLRCSPKSGHDTVSWYQQALGQGPQFIFQYYEEEERQRGNFPDRFSGHQFPNYSSELNVNALLLGDSALYLCASSLDFSGVPETQYFGPGTRLLVL.

The gene calls are TRBV27 and TRBJ2-5; 12 positions agree with TRBD2. The germline V gene encodes CDR1 MNHEY and CDR2 SMNVEV (reference sequence). V was pared by 5 bases and J by 1 base, with 11 bases of the junction left unmatched. The CDR3 sequence is 18 residues long. The CDR3 nucleotides are TGTGCCAGCAGTACAGGACTAGCGGGAATACGCTCCCAAGAGACCCAGTACTTC. This gives the protein CASSTGLAGIRSQETQYF.

V gene TRBV7-9 combines with J gene TRBJ2-7; no clear D. CDR3 size: 13 residues. The germline V gene has CDR1 SEHNR and CDR2 FQNEAQ (reference sequence). V dropped 0 bases and J dropped 4 bases, with 7 bases sitting between them. CDR3 nucleotide sequence: TGTGCCAGCAGCTTAGCGCTAGGATACGAGCAGTACTTC. The encoded protein is CASSLALGYEQYF.

The chain links TRBV23-1 to TRBJ1-4, with 7 bases fitting TRBD1. TRBV23-1 is filed as an ORF, its function uncertain. The CDR3 is made up of 17 amino acids. The V and J ends lost 4 bases and 10 bases, in that order; junction bases with no gene match: 18. The CDR3 loop is CASSLTGVEGLLVKLFF. The DNA for the CDR3 is TGCGCCAGCAGTCTCACAGGGGTTGAGGGATTGTTGGTAAAACTGTTTTTT.

As regards this clone: Compared with germline, one end of the junction differs, possibly owing to a read error. The gene calls are TRBV6-1 and TRBJ2-1; tentative D call: TRBD2 (7 bases). The germline CDR1 and CDR2 sequences are MNHNS and SASEGT. The CDR3 contains 15 residues. The CDR3 sequence is CASKNKGEGIHERFF. As DNA, the CDR3 is TGTGCCAGCAAGAATAAGGGGGAGGGCATTCATGAGCGGTTCTTC.

This clone has a handful of counts. The chain employs TRBV5-1 and TRBJ1-1; 7 bases are a match to TRBD1. The germline CDR1 and CDR2 sequences are SGHRS and YFSETQ. This CDR3 comprises 14 residues. Unmatched junction bases numbered 7, after V lost 2 bases and J lost 6 bases. CDR3 DNA sequence: TGCGCCAGCAGCTTTGGGCAACAGGGGTCTGAAGCTTTCTTT. Its translation: CASSFGQQGSEAFF.

The CDR3 spells CASSQLSGLLYNEQFF. The CDR3 bases are TGCGCCAGCAGCCAGCTATCGGGACTACTGTACAATGAGCAGTTCTTC. V gene TRBV4-1 combines with J gene TRBJ2-1, with 7 bases lining up with TRBD2. CDR1 and CDR2 (germline): MGHRA, YSYEKL. There are 16 residues in the CDR3. Losses at the gene ends were 3 bases for V and 4 bases for J; bases not matched to a gene: 9.

This sequence joins TRBV28 and TRBJ1-2, with D possibly TRBD1 on 6 matching bases. The CDR3 covers 14 residues. Trimming shortened V by 6 bases and J by 1 base, and 12 bases separated the two germline ends. Germline values: CDR1 MDHEN, CDR2 SYDVKM. As DNA, the CDR3 is TGTGCCAGCAGCCCCGAAGGGGGTAACTATGGCTACACCTTC. It yields the protein CASSPEGGNYGYTF.

The chain joins TRBV7-9 to TRBJ1-3, with TRBD1 matching 8 bases. The V gene's germline CDR1 is SEHNR and CDR2 FQNEAQ (reference sequence). V lost 5 bases and J lost 3; bases outside the gene matches: 9. The CDR3 extends over 16 amino acids. This CDR3 reads CASSPRNTGGGNTIYF. As DNA, the CDR3 is TGTGCCAGCAGCCCAAGGAACACAGGGGGTGGAAACACCATATATTTT.

The J gene is TRBJ2-1, the V gene TRBV9; no clear D. V lost 0 bases to trimming and J lost 5 bases, with 6 bases between them. The CDR3 has 13 residues. Germline V gene lookup returns CDR1 SGDLS and CDR2 YYNGEE. The CDR3 sequence: CASSVGFDNEQFF. The CDR3 region has the DNA TGTGCCAGCAGCGTAGGTTTCGACAATGAGCAGTTCTTC.

The chain carries TRBV30 and TRBJ2-5, with TRBD1 matching 7 bases. Trimming took 7 bases from V and 2 from J; bases not matched to a gene: 13. The CDR3 has 15 amino acids. Germline lookup yields CDR1 GTSNPN and CDR2 SVGIG (reference sequence). This CDR3 reads CAYLTGTAGQETQYF. CDR3 nucleotide sequence: TGTGCCTACCTAACCGGGACAGCCGGACAAGAGACCCAGTACTTC.

The chain carries TRBV11-1 and TRBJ2-1; TRBD2 matches 10 bases. The V and J ends lost 5 bases and 7 bases, in that order; junction bases with no gene match: 8. The CDR3 loop spans 15 amino acids. CDR1 SGHAT and CDR2 FQDESV come from the germline V gene (reference sequence). The CDR3 loop is CASSRPGLAFNEQFF. CDR3 sequence (DNA): TGTGCCAGCAGCCGACCGGGACTAGCGTTTAATGAGCAGTTCTTC. Full variable domain (missing parts from reference TRBV11-1 and TRBJ2-1): EAEVAQSPRYKITEKSQAVAFWCDPISGHATLYWYRQILGQGPELLVQFQDESVVDDSQLPKDRFSAERLKGVDSTLKIQPAELGDSAMYLCASSRPGLAFNEQFFGPGTRLTVL.